Included here is one TCR beta chain sequence, with context. The data were taken from a study of blood T cell repertoires in COVID-19. Turning to the study itself: Two consecutive negative NP/OP PCR tests, clearance, or resolved symptoms defined Cohort 3 recovery.

Data came from immunoSEQ multiplex PCR; TCRdb stores just in-frame clones and leaves some out. This table has roughly 340,000 clones, approximately 89% appearing once. This CDR3 has 15 amino acids. Germline CDR1 and CDR2: MGHRA and YSYEKL. V shed 3 bases and J 3 bases; nucleotides not matched to a gene: 4. The rearrangement uses TRBV4-1 and TRBJ1-3; 8 bases are shared with TRBD1. This sequence originates from a man aged 40-49 years in a cohort exposed to, infected with or recovered from COVID-19 (not recorded which). The source material was PBMCs or T cells enriched from blood (not recorded which). The CDR3 spells CASSQDRAFGNTIYF. The CDR3 DNA follows: TGCGCCAGCAGCCAGGACAGGGCCTTTGGAAACACCATATATTTT.